Presented here are 20 T cell receptor beta chains from one specimen sequenced in a study of a mutant IDH1 vaccine in newly diagnosed glioma. Which antigens these TCRs recognize remains unknown. Time point given: week 5, during vaccination. Doses of 300 ug of mutant IDH1 20-mer peptide were given with topical imiquimod. Method: immunoSEQ multiplex PCR; TCRdb's copy keeps in-frame clones and lacks some. The sample yields about 37,000 clones, just under 85% seen once. Sequencing used PBMCs, obtained from a glioma patient whose treatment included an IDH1 peptide vaccine. The source is a young man with glioma.

There are a few counts of this clone. The rearrangement uses TRBV5-4 and TRBJ1-1; D not certain. This CDR3 spans 12 amino acids. Germline-derived CDR1 and CDR2 are SGHNT and YYREEE (reference sequence). V lost 4 bases and J lost 5, with 9 bases in between. The CDR3 sequence: CASSLDGTEAFF. The CDR3 coding sequence is TGTGCCAGCAGCCTGGACGGAACTGAAGCTTTCTTT.

This clone was counted only a few times. V usage is TRBV27 and J usage is TRBJ1-1, with TRBD1 identical over 9 bases. CDR1 and CDR2 (germline): MNHEY, SMNVEV (reference sequence). The length of the CDR3 is 13 residues. Unmatched junction bases numbered 7, after V lost 5 bases and J lost 9 bases. Written as DNA, the CDR3 is TGTGCCAGCAGTCCTTTGGACAGGGGAAAAGCTTTCTTT. Amino acid sequence: CASSPLDRGKAFF.

V usage is TRBV11-2 and J usage is TRBJ1-2, with 8 bases that match TRBD1. The CDR3 sequence is 15 residues long. Germline lookup yields CDR1 SGHAT and CDR2 FQNNGV. V was pared by 4 bases and J by 5 bases, with 9 bases of the junction left unmatched. CDR3 nucleotide sequence: TGTGCCAGCAGCTCACGAGACAGGGGCGCGTATGGCTACACCTTC. The encoded protein is CASSSRDRGAYGYTF.

The CDR3 is CASRFLTGGAYEQYF. As DNA, the CDR3 is TGTGCCAGCCGGTTCTTGACAGGGGGCGCCTACGAGCAGTACTTC. V is TRBV27 and J is TRBJ2-7; 10 bases fit TRBD1. The germline V gene encodes CDR1 MNHEY and CDR2 SMNVEV (reference sequence). Trimming at V came to 8 bases and at J to 2 bases, leaving 9 bases not matched to a gene. The CDR3 sequence is 15 residues long.

The J gene is TRBJ2-7, the V gene TRBV5-1; D not certain. The CDR3 totals 13 residues. V lost 3 bases to trimming and J lost 2 bases, with 9 bases between them. Germline V gene sequence: CDR1 SGHRS, CDR2 YFSETQ. Here the CDR3 reads CASSSPGAYEQYF. CDR3 nucleotide sequence: TGCGCCAGCAGCTCTCCTGGGGCCTACGAGCAGTACTTC.

The chain employs TRBV5-1 and TRBJ2-7; 7 nucleotides agree with TRBD2. Germline-derived CDR1 and CDR2 are SGHRS and YFSETQ. The CDR3 length is 15 residues. Unmatched junction bases numbered 5, after V lost 2 bases and J lost 0 bases. The CDR3: CASSLEAGASYEQYF. DNA of the CDR3: TGCGCCAGCAGCTTAGAGGCGGGAGCCTCCTACGAGCAGTACTTC. The full variable domain, completed using reference TRBV5-1 and TRBJ2-7, is KAGVTQTPRYLIKTRGQQVTLSCSPISGHRSVSWYQQTPGQGLQFLFEYFSETQRNKGNFPGRFSGRQFSNSRSEMNVSTLELGDSALYLCASSLEAGASYEQYFGPGTRLTVT.

This clone appeared a single time. The chain couples TRBV5-6 to TRBJ1-1; 9 bases line up with TRBD1. This CDR3 is built from 18 residues. CDR1 is SGHDT and CDR2 is YYEEEE in the germline V gene. V gave up 7 bases and J gave up 4 bases; unmatched junction bases: 20. This chain's CDR3 is CASRPGTGFGVSSTEAFF. For the CDR3, the DNA is TGTGCCAGCCGTCCCGGGACAGGGTTCGGGGTTTCGAGCACTGAAGCTTTCTTT.

The rearrangement joins TRBV15 to TRBJ1-2, with D hard to call. V lost 3 bases to trimming and J lost 3 bases, with 17 bases between them. In germline, CDR1 is LNHNV, CDR2 YYDKDF (reference sequence). The CDR3 extends over 16 amino acids. The CDR3 loop reads CATSRAGRTVDYGYTF. CDR3 nucleotides: TGTGCCACCAGCAGGGCCGGACGGACCGTCGACTATGGCTACACCTTC.

The sample holds one count of this clone. V is TRBV6-4 and J is TRBJ1-1; maybe TRBD1 (5 bases). This CDR3 spans 12 amino acids. Germline-derived CDR1 and CDR2 are MRHNA and SNTAGT. Trimming removed 6 bases at V and 0 bases at J, with 5 bases between. The CDR3 is CASRGVNTEAFF. DNA of the CDR3: TGTGCCAGCAGAGGGGTGAACACTGAAGCTTTCTTT.

The J gene is TRBJ2-7, the V gene TRBV2; D call uncertain. Germline lookup yields CDR1 SNHLY and CDR2 FYNNEI. V was shortened by 4 bases and J by 6 bases, with 13 bases between the two germline ends. This CDR3 has 13 residues. The CDR3 coding sequence is TGTGCCAGCAGTGTAGAAAGTGGGCGCGAGCAGTACTTC. Translation gives CASSVESGREQYF.

The rearrangement links TRBV5-4 to TRBJ1-5; D unclear. Germline assignment: CDR1 SGHNT and CDR2 YYREEE (reference sequence). The CDR3 is made up of 13 amino acids. V was pared by 2 bases and J by 5 bases, with 8 bases between. The CDR3 sequence: CASSFEPDQPQHF. CDR3 coding DNA: TGTGCCAGCAGCTTCGAGCCTGATCAGCCCCAGCATTTT.

The chain combines TRBV19 with TRBJ2-1; D unclear. CDR1 and CDR2 (germline): LNHDA, SQIVND (reference sequence). Trimming pared 7 bases from V and 0 bases from J, leaving 13 bases between. This CDR3 has 15 amino acids. The CDR3 protein is CASTPVGFSYNEQFF. The CDR3 bases are TGTGCCAGTACCCCAGTGGGCTTCTCCTACAATGAGCAGTTCTTC.

V gene TRBV2 combines with J gene TRBJ1-6; D uncertain. This CDR3 is built from 13 residues. Between the trimmed V and J ends, which lost 7 bases and 7 bases, there was a span of 11 bases. Germline CDR1 and CDR2: SNHLY and FYNNEI. The CDR3 spells CASIGRRNSPLHF. DNA for the CDR3: TGTGCCAGCATTGGTCGACGAAATTCACCCCTCCACTTT.

This clone was counted a single time. The chain's CDR3 is CASSTLAGSDEKLFF. The DNA for the CDR3 is TGTGCCAGCAGTACATTGGCAGGGTCTGATGAAAAACTGTTTTTT. The V call is TRBV28, the J call TRBJ1-4; D is perhaps TRBD1 (5 bases). The CDR3 is made up of 15 amino acids. Germline CDR1 and CDR2: MDHEN and SYDVKM. V lost 5 bases, J lost 6 bases, and 16 bases lay in between.

The chain combines TRBV29-1 with TRBJ2-3; 9 nucleotides agree with TRBD2. The CDR3 covers 13 residues. The V and J ends lost 7 bases and 7 bases, in that order; junction bases with no gene match: 9. Per germline, CDR1 SQVTM and CDR2 ANQGSEA. Written as DNA, the CDR3 is TGCAGCGCTCGACTAGCGGTTTCAAATACGCAGTATTTT. Translation gives CSARLAVSNTQYF.

V and J are TRBV6-1 and TRBJ2-7, with 7 bases lining up with TRBD1. The CDR3 runs to 16 residues. Trimming removed 0 bases from V and 4 bases from J; junction bases left unmatched: 9. CDR1 is MNHNS, CDR2 SASEGT, per germline. The CDR3 protein is CASSEADRTIKYEQYF. Written as DNA, the CDR3 is TGTGCCAGCAGTGAAGCGGACAGGACAATAAAGTACGAGCAGTACTTC.

V gene TRBV5-6 combines with J gene TRBJ1-4; 12 bases are a match to TRBD1. Losses at the gene ends were 4 bases for V and 8 bases for J; bases not matched to a gene: 9. The CDR3 length is 16 residues. Germline V CDR1 and CDR2: SGHDT, YYEEEE. CDR3 region: CASSPGGGTGGEKLFF. The CDR3 coding sequence is TGTGCCAGCAGCCCTGGTGGCGGGACAGGGGGCGAAAAACTGTTTTTT.

The CDR3 DNA reads TGTGCCAGCAGCGGGGGCGCAAGGGAGCGGTTGTTTTTT. This codes for CASSGGARERLFF. V usage is TRBV9 and J usage is TRBJ1-4, with D possibly TRBD1 on 5 matching bases. The germline V and J ends were trimmed by 3 bases and 15 bases, with 18 bases remaining between them. This CDR3 contains 13 residues. Germline CDR1 SGDLS, CDR2 YYNGEE.

The gene calls are TRBV4-1 and TRBJ1-1; 10 nucleotides agree with TRBD1. Per the germline V gene, CDR1 is MGHRA and CDR2 is YSYEKL. There are 15 residues in the CDR3. Trimming removed 4 bases from V and 1 base from J; junction bases left unmatched: 3. CDR3 in amino acids: CASSPGDRGNTEAFF. Here the CDR3 DNA reads TGCGCCAGCAGCCCCGGGGACAGGGGGAACACTGAAGCTTTCTTT.

V usage is TRBV5-1 and J usage is TRBJ1-1, with D tentatively TRBD1 (5 bases). V was cut by 4 bases and J by 3 bases, with 13 bases left in between. Germline CDR1 reads SGHRS; CDR2 reads YFSETQ. CDR3 length: 14 amino acids. CDR3 amino acids: CASSIQGRDTEAFF. DNA of the CDR3: TGCGCCAGCAGCATCCAGGGTCGAGACACTGAAGCTTTCTTT.